The clone carrying this T cell receptor (beta chain) is categorized as medium-sized. Its matching antigen is unknown. The study sequenced cultured CD4+ T cell DNA using the Oncomine TCR Beta short-read assay. TCRdb recomputed calls from the PCR reads with MiXCR, one row per CDR3 protein. The table records about 14,000 distinct CDR3 sequences, roughly 27% of them present only once. The V and J ends lost 0 bases and 3 bases, in that order; junction bases with no gene match: 2. This CDR3 region has 15 residues. The germline gives CDR1 LNHNV, CDR2 YYDKDF (reference sequence). Treatment: roughly nine-day PBMC culture with coronavirus spike peptide pools or control peptides (ViraFEST assay). For ViraFEST, peptide pools expanded antigen-specific T cells, after which the TCRs were sequenced. The sample originates from a study of vaccination and CD4 T cells after COVID-19. Study results and limitations: The analysis of convalescent patients involved relatively few individuals and lacked early post-infection timepoints.

Sequenced here: CD4+ T cells from blood, cultured in vitro, sampled before SARS-CoV-2 vaccination. The chain couples TRBV15 to TRBJ2-5, with 9 bases fitting TRBD2. This receptor was taken from a human donor who received a COVID-19 vaccine. The CDR3 DNA follows: TGTGCCACCAGCAGAGATCCTAGCGGGGAAGAGACCCAGTACTTC. This encodes CATSRDPSGEETQYF.